One T cell receptor (beta chain) is described in this entry. Its antigen is undetermined. It was with a sample-barcoded 5' primer and a J-beta primer mix that a second PCR of roughly 7 to 11 cycles was run. One entry per CDR3 protein results from TCRdb running MiXCR on the 5' RACE reads. Of approximately 680,000 distinct CDR3 sequences listed, roughly 32% were seen once; the top ten hold approximately 15%. There are 13 residues in the CDR3. Germline V gene data show CDR1 as MDHEN and CDR2 as SYDVKM. The data were taken from a study of blood T cells in healthy people across ages. Study information: Using template switching, researchers captured about one barcoded beta molecule for each two T cells. Study observations and caveats: Strongly correlated with naive T cell percentage was TCR beta diversity.

Sequenced sample: blood. The J gene is TRBJ2-4, the V gene TRBV28; a possible D gene is TRBD1 (5 bases). The DNA matches TRBJ2-7 better at its end, which makes the J call doubtful. The TCR comes from a woman over 75 in good health. As DNA, the CDR3 is TGTGCCAGCAAGGAGACAGCTACCTACGAGCAGTACTTC. It codes for CASKETATYEQYF.